The clone carrying this TCR beta chain came up many times. The CDR3 consists of 15 residues. The germline CDR1 and CDR2 sequences are LGHDT and YNNKEL (reference sequence). V was pared by 2 bases and J by 4 bases, with 14 bases between. The source of the sample is a study of regulatory T cells in long-lasting Graves disease. Arm-PCR of CDR3 regions and iRepertoire HTBI primers were used to build TCR beta libraries. TCRdb reanalysed the multiplex PCR reads using MiXCR and keeps one entry per CDR3 protein. The sample gives 300,000 to 400,000 distinct CDR3 sequences, around 17% of which show up once; 25% to 30% is in the top ten. Time point here: newly diagnosed GD, antithyroid drugs for less than 3 months. PBMC-derived RNA was used for the TCR library. Separately, the same data were catalogued under a study of T cells in Graves' hyperthyroidism and ophthalmopathy. This second report adds: The patients, who ranged from 18 to 65 in age, presented with newly diagnosed hyperthyroidism lasting under 2 months. Using the HTBI primer set, a first-round RT-PCR was run on the TCR CDR3.

The receptor comes from a middle-aged man with Graves disease. Sequencing used peripheral blood mononuclear cells (PBMCs), obtained at new diagnosis, from a patient treated with antithyroid drugs. This chain connects TRBV3-1 to TRBJ1-2; D ambiguous. Written as DNA, the CDR3 is TGTGCCAGCAGCCAAAGGGCAGGAGGTGCCTATGGCTACACCTTC. It specifies CASSQRAGGAYGYTF.